This T cell receptor beta chain derives from a study of Ad26.COV2.S vaccination and SARS-CoV-2 variants. Across the whole study: Donor had been placed in the Ad26.COV2.S arm of the COV1001 trial. Ad26.COV2.S, an intramuscular injection, was given once or twice 56 days apart. The study, taken as a whole, reports: Similar non-spike TCR breadth was observed in recipients of vaccine and of placebo.

TCRdb's table, derived via immunoSEQ multiplex PCR, lists solely in-frame clones and lacks some. The sample includes about 420,000 clones, approximately 90% of them seen just once. As to treatment: around 19 received Ad26.COV2.S at low or high dose, single or two shots; about 5 received placebo; per-sample allocation not given. Each sample was drawn 63 days after the first injection (of vaccine or placebo). Concerning this clone: Antigen specificity is unknown.

The CDR3 length is 13 residues. V shed 11 bases and J shed 2 bases, with 15 bases lying between them. Germline values: CDR1 SEHNR, CDR2 FQNEAQ (reference sequence). This specimen consisted of peripheral blood, obtained in a trial of Ad26.COV2.S vaccine versus placebo. The chain combines TRBV7-9 with TRBJ2-5; tentatively, D is TRBD1 (5 bases). The receptor was derived from a person aged 18-60 years who received the Ad26.COV2.S COVID-19 vaccine or a placebo. The CDR3 region has the DNA TGTGCCTCACAATCCCAGGGTCAAGAGACCCAGTACTTC. Amino acid sequence: CASQSQGQETQYF.